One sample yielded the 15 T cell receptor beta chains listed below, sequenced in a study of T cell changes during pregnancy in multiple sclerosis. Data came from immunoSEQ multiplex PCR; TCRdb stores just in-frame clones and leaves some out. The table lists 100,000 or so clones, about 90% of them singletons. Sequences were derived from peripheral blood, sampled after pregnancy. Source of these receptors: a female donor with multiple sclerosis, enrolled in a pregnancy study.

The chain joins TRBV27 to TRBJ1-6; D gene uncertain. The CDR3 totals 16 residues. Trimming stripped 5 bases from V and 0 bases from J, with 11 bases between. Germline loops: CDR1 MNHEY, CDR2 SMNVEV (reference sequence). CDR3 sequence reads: CASSPLWSSYNSPLHF. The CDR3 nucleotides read TGTGCCAGCAGTCCCCTCTGGAGCTCCTATAATTCACCCCTCCACTTT.

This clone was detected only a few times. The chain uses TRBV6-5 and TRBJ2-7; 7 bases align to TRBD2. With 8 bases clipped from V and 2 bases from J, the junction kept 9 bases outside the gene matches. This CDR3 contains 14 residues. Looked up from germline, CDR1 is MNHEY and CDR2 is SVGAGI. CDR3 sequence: CASAQAGVAYEQYF. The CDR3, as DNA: TGTGCCAGCGCCCAGGCGGGGGTTGCCTACGAGCAGTACTTC.

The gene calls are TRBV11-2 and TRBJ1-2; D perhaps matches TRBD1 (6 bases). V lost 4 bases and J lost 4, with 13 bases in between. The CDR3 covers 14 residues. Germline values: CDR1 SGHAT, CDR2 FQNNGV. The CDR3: CASSSLQGRYGYTF. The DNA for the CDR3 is TGTGCCAGCAGCTCCCTTCAGGGGCGCTATGGCTACACCTTC.

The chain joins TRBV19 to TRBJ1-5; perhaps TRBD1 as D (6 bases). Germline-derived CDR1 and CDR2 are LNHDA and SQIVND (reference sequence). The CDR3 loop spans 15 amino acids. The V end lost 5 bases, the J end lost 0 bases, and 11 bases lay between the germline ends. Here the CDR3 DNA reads TGTGCCAGTAGTCAGGACAGTTATAGCAATCAGCCCCAGCATTTT. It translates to CASSQDSYSNQPQHF.

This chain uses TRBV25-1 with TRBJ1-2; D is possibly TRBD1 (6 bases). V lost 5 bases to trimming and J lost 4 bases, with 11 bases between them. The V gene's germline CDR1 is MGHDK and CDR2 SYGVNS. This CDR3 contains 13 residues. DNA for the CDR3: TGTGCCAGCAGTAGGGGGGGTTCCTATGGCTACACCTTC. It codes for CASSRGGSYGYTF.

CDR3 sequence: CASSQVGAGGPNTGELFF. The DNA of the CDR3 is TGCGCCAGCAGCCAAGTGGGAGCGGGGGGACCGAACACCGGGGAGCTGTTTTTT. This rearrangement joins TRBV4-3 to TRBJ2-2; 9 nucleotides agree with TRBD2. The CDR3 sequence is 18 residues long. The V gene's germline CDR1 is LGHNA and CDR2 YSLEER. The V segment lost 1 base and the J segment 0 bases; nucleotides outside the gene matches: 6.

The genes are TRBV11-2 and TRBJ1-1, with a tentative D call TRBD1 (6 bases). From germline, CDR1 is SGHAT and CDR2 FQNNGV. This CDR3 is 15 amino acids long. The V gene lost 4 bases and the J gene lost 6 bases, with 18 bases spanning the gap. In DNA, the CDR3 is TGTGCCAGCAGCTCCTCCTCGAGGGGGAGTCCTGAAGCTTTCTTT. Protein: CASSSSSRGSPEAFF.

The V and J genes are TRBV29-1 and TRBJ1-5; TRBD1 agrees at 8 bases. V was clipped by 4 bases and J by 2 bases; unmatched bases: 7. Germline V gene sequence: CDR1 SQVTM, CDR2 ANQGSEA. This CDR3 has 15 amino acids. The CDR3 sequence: CSVVVQGDGNQPQHF. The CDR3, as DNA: TGCAGCGTTGTCGTACAGGGGGACGGCAATCAGCCCCAGCATTTT.

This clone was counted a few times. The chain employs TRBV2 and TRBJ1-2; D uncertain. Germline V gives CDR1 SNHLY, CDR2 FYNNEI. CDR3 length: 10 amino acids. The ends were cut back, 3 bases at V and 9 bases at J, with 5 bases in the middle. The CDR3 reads CASSDGSYTF. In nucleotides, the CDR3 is TGTGCCAGCAGTGACGGGAGCTACACCTTC. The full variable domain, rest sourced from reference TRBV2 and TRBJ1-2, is EPEVTQTPSHQVTQMGQEVILRCVPISNHLYFYWYRQILGQKVEFLVSFYNNEISEKSEIFDDQFSVERPDGSNFTLKIRSTKLEDSAMYFCASSDGSYTFGSGTRLTVV.

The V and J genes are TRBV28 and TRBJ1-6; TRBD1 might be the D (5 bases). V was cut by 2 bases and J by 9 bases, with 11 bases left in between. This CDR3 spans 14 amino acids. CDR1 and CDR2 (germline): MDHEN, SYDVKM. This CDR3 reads CASSLLGAVSPLHF. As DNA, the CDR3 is TGTGCCAGCAGTTTACTAGGGGCGGTTTCACCCCTCCACTTT.

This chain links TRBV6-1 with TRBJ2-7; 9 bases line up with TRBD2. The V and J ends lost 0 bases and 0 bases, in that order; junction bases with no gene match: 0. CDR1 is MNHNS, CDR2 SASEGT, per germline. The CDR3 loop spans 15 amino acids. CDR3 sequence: CASSEASGSSYEQYF. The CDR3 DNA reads TGTGCCAGCAGTGAAGCTAGCGGGAGCTCCTACGAGCAGTACTTC.

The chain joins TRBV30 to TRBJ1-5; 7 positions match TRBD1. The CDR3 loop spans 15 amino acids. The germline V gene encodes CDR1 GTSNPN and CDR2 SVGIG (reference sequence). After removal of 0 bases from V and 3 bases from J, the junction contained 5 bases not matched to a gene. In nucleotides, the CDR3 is TGTGCCTGGAGTGTACATAGGGGGCCCAATCAGCCCCAGCATTTT. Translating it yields CAWSVHRGPNQPQHF.

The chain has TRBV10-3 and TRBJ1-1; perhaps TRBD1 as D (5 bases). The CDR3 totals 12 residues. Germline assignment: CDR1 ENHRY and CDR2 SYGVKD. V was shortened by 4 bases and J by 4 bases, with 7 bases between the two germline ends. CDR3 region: CAISATATEAFF. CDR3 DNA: TGTGCCATCAGTGCGACAGCCACTGAAGCTTTCTTT.

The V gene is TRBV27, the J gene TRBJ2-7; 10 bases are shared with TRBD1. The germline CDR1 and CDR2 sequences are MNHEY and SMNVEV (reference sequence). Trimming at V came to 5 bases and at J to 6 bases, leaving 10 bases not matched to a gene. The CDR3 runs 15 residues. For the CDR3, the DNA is TGTGCCAGCAGTCCCTGGGACAGGGGAGAGTCCGAGCAGTACTTC. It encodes CASSPWDRGESEQYF.

The CDR3 DNA is TGTGCCAGCAGCCCATTCCGGGGGGACTACAATGAGCAGTTCTTC. Amino acids: CASSPFRGDYNEQFF. J is TRBJ2-1 and V is TRBV7-3, with 7 bases lining up with TRBD2. The CDR3 covers 15 residues. CDR1 and CDR2 from the germline V gene are SGHTA and FQGTGA. The J segment lost 3 bases and the V segment lost 5 bases, leaving 7 bases of the junction unmatched.